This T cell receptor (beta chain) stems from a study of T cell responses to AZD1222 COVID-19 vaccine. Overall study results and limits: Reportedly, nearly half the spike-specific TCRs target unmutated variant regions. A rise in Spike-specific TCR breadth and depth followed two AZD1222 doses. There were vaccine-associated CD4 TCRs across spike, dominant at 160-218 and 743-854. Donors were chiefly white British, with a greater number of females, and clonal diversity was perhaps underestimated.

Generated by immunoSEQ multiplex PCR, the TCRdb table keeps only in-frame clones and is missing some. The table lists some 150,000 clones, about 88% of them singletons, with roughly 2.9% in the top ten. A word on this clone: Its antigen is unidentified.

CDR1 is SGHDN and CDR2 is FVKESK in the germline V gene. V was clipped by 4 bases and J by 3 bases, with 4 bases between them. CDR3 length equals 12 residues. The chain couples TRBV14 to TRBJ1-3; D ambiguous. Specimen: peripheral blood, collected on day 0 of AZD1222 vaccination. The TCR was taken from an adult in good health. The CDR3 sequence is CASSLIGNTIYF. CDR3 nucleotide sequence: TGTGCCAGCAGCCTAATTGGAAACACCATATATTTT.